This entry lists 19 T cell receptor beta chains sequenced from one sample in a study of glioma-infiltrating T cells after dendritic cell vaccination. The time point here: after dendritic cell vaccination, including at tumor progression/relapse. Measured with immunoSEQ multiplex PCR; TCRdb has only the in-frame clones, and not every one. The sample includes 50,000 to 60,000 clones, about 79% of them seen just once. The source was blood, collected after dendritic cell vaccination. The receptors derive from a human donor with glioblastoma.

In its sample, this clone was seen once. The chain employs TRBV30 and TRBJ1-4; TRBD1 might be the D (6 bases). The V end lost 0 bases, the J end lost 3 bases, and 11 bases lay between the germline ends. This CDR3 is built from 15 residues. Germline V gene lookup returns CDR1 GTSNPN and CDR2 SVGIG (reference sequence). DNA for the CDR3: TGTGCCTGGAGTGTACTTTCAGGGGCTAATGAAAAACTGTTTTTT. Its translation: CAWSVLSGANEKLFF.

The chain joins TRBV7-6 to TRBJ2-5; 8 nucleotides line up with TRBD2. CDR1 is SGHVS and CDR2 is FNYEAQ in the germline V gene. Losses at the gene ends were 0 bases for V and 5 bases for J; bases not matched to a gene: 11. The CDR3 is made up of 17 amino acids. The CDR3 region is CASSLASGGNLGETQYF. DNA for the CDR3: TGTGCCAGCAGCTTAGCCAGCGGGGGAAATCTAGGGGAGACCCAGTACTTC.

The V and J genes are TRBV28 and TRBJ2-7, with TRBD1 matching 10 bases. J lost 1 base, V lost 7 bases, and 4 bases had no gene match. CDR1 is MDHEN and CDR2 is SYDVKM in the germline V gene. The CDR3 is 14 residues long. The DNA of the CDR3 is TGTGCCAGCACCCGGGACAGGGGATCCTACGAGCAGTACTTC. Translating gives CASTRDRGSYEQYF.

This clone was counted between two and nine times. The chain combines TRBV27 with TRBJ2-5; D unclear. V lost 3 bases to trimming and J lost 4 bases, with 12 bases between them. Germline loops: CDR1 MNHEY, CDR2 SMNVEV (reference sequence). The CDR3 runs to 14 residues. The CDR3 loop is CASSFGSSAETQYF. CDR3 nucleotides: TGTGCCAGCAGTTTTGGCTCCTCCGCAGAGACCCAGTACTTC.

V gene TRBV30 combines with J gene TRBJ1-3, with D tentatively TRBD1 (6 bases). CDR3 size: 16 residues. The V and J ends lost 2 bases and 4 bases respectively, with 18 bases between them. Looked up from germline, CDR1 is GTSNPN and CDR2 is SVGIG (reference sequence). For the CDR3, the DNA is TGTGCCTGGAGTCCGGGCGGCTCAGGGGCCGGAAACACCATATATTTT. It codes for CAWSPGGSGAGNTIYF.

The chain uses TRBV6-1 and TRBJ2-5; 7 bases line up with TRBD2. The V gene end was trimmed by 6 bases and the J gene end by 4 bases; junction bases not matched to a gene: 11. The CDR3 is 15 residues long. Germline assignment: CDR1 MNHNS and CDR2 SASEGT. The CDR3 reads CASRGDYPPVETQYF. The CDR3 region has the DNA TGTGCCAGCAGGGGGGACTACCCACCCGTAGAGACCCAGTACTTC.

The chain recombines TRBV11-2 with TRBJ2-7; 7 bases align to TRBD1. Germline CDR1 reads SGHAT; CDR2 reads FQNNGV. V shed 1 base and J 4 bases; nucleotides not matched to a gene: 7. This CDR3 has 15 amino acids. The CDR3 loop reads CASSLVRGLRYEQYF. CDR3 DNA sequence: TGTGCCAGCAGCTTAGTGAGGGGGCTAAGATACGAGCAGTACTTC.

The chain uses TRBV4-1 and TRBJ2-3, with D tentatively TRBD2 (6 bases). The V end was cut by 0 bases, the J end by 4 bases, with 14 bases between. The CDR3 spans 16 residues. Germline V gene lookup returns CDR1 MGHRA and CDR2 YSYEKL. The DNA for the CDR3 is TGCGCCAGCAGCCAAGATGGGAGCGGGCTCGCAGATACGCAGTATTTT. This gives the protein CASSQDGSGLADTQYF.

This clone has only a few counts. The chain combines TRBV19 with TRBJ1-1; perhaps TRBD1 as D (6 bases). V lost 5 bases to trimming and J lost 1 base, with 11 bases between them. The germline CDR1 and CDR2 sequences are LNHDA and SQIVND (reference sequence). This CDR3 comprises 14 residues. The CDR3 spells CASSLGTSNTEAFF. In nucleotides, the CDR3 is TGTGCCAGTAGTCTCGGGACATCGAACACTGAAGCTTTCTTT.

The chain carries TRBV7-8 and TRBJ1-2, with 7 bases aligning to TRBD1. The V gene end was trimmed by 4 bases and the J gene end by 8 bases; junction bases not matched to a gene: 10. CDR3 length: 14 amino acids. The germline V gene has CDR1 SGHVS and CDR2 FQNEAQ. CDR3: CASSSTVQGQGYTF. The CDR3 nucleotides read TGTGCCAGCAGCTCGACCGTACAGGGGCAAGGCTACACCTTC. The full variable domain, with the rest looked up from reference TRBV7-8 and TRBJ1-2, is GAGVSQSPRYKVAKRGQDVALRCDPISGHVSLFWYQQALGQGPEFLTYFQNEAQLDKSGLPSDRFFAERPEGSVSTLKIQRTQQEDSAVYLCASSSTVQGQGYTFGSGTRLTVV.

The chain carries TRBV11-2 and TRBJ1-2, with 7 bases identical to TRBD1. V shed 6 bases, J shed 8 bases, and the junction held 12 bases outside the gene matches. Germline-derived CDR1 and CDR2 are SGHAT and FQNNGV. This CDR3 spans 14 amino acids. The CDR3 DNA reads TGTGCCAGCAGACAAACCAGGGGGTATATGGGCTACACCTTC. Translated: CASRQTRGYMGYTF.

The CDR3 spells CSVGEGSYNSPLHF. CDR3 nucleotide sequence: TGCAGCGTGGGAGAAGGTTCCTATAATTCACCCCTCCACTTT. The chain couples TRBV29-1 to TRBJ1-6; D uncertain. In germline, CDR1 is SQVTM, CDR2 ANQGSEA. This CDR3 spans 14 amino acids. The germline V and J ends were trimmed by 6 bases and 1 base, with 10 bases remaining between them. Looking up the rest from reference TRBV29-1 and TRBJ1-6 gives the full variable domain: SAVISQKPSRDICQRGTSLTIQCQVDSQVTMMFWYRQQPGQSLTLIATANQGSEATYESGFVIDKFPISRPNLTFSTLTVSNMSPEDSSIYLCSVGEGSYNSPLHFGNGTRLTVT.

V and J are TRBV4-1 and TRBJ2-5, with D tentatively TRBD1 (5 bases). V lost 2 bases and J 5 bases, leaving 18 bases between the germline ends. Germline V gene data show CDR1 as MGHRA and CDR2 as YSYEKL. This CDR3 has 16 residues. CDR3 in amino acids: CASSQPLTQGPETQYF. DNA for the CDR3: TGCGCCAGCAGCCAACCCTTGACGCAGGGTCCCGAGACCCAGTACTTC.

The chain combines TRBV6-6 with TRBJ1-2; weak D call: TRBD1 (6 bases). This CDR3 comprises 15 residues. V was cut by 6 bases and J by 6 bases, with 20 bases left in between. CDR1 and CDR2 (germline): MNHNY, SVGAGI (reference sequence). CDR3 amino acids: CASSPRGQGINGYTF. The CDR3 DNA reads TGTGCCAGCAGCCCGCGGGGGCAGGGGATCAATGGCTACACCTTC.

The rearrangement links TRBV5-1 to TRBJ1-6; D is perhaps TRBD1 (5 bases). CDR3 length: 14 amino acids. In germline, CDR1 is SGHRS, CDR2 YFSETQ. Trimming left V 4 bases short and J 7 bases short, with 12 bases between. CDR3 amino acids: CASSIFGGNSPLHF. The CDR3 DNA sequence: TGCGCCAGCAGCATCTTTGGGGGGAATTCACCCCTCCACTTT.

This chain's CDR3 is CASSSESAAYGYTF. The CDR3 nucleotides are TGTGCCAGCAGTTCGGAATCAGCGGCCTATGGCTACACCTTC. V and J are TRBV27 and TRBJ1-2; no definite D call. Germline CDR1 and CDR2: MNHEY and SMNVEV (reference sequence). The CDR3 sequence is 14 residues long. V shed 4 bases and J shed 4 bases, with 13 bases lying between them.

The J gene is TRBJ2-7, the V gene TRBV11-2; TRBD1 aligns across 9 bases. Losses at the gene ends were 4 bases for V and 3 bases for J; bases not matched to a gene: 7. CDR3 length equals 15 residues. CDR1 is SGHAT, CDR2 FQNNGV, per germline. The CDR3 DNA sequence: TGTGCCAGCAGCTCAAACAGGGGGCGAGGCTACGAGCAGTACTTC. It codes for CASSSNRGRGYEQYF.

The chain is built from TRBV4-1 and TRBJ1-5, with TRBD1 as a possible D gene (5 bases). The V and J ends lost 0 bases and 0 bases respectively, with 9 bases between them. This CDR3 is 16 amino acids long. Germline V CDR1 and CDR2: MGHRA, YSYEKL. The CDR3 is CASSQERGYSNQPQHF. CDR3 sequence (DNA): TGCGCCAGCAGCCAAGAACGGGGGTATAGCAATCAGCCCCAGCATTTT.

The chain couples TRBV2 to TRBJ2-5; 11 bases agree with TRBD2. Trimming took 8 bases from V and 2 from J; bases not matched to a gene: 7. Germline CDR1 and CDR2: SNHLY and FYNNEI. The CDR3 is 15 residues long. This chain's CDR3 is CASQPVAGGQETQYF. The DNA of the CDR3 is TGTGCCAGCCAACCAGTAGCGGGGGGGCAAGAGACCCAGTACTTC.